What follows are 7 T cell receptor beta chains derived from one specimen sequenced in a study of radiation and T cells in renal cell carcinoma. Using immunoSEQ multiplex PCR, the repertoire was profiled, and TCRdb retains in-frame clones only, with some absent. The table lists 100,000 to 150,000 clones, roughly 80% of them singletons, with about 2.9% in the top ten. The time point: baseline pretreatment blood. Indicated treatment: 15 Gy SBRT to primary tumor, nephrectomy 4 weeks later. The material was blood, obtained from a patient whose treatment included radiotherapy and nephrectomy. Source of these receptors: a woman aged 55-70 years with renal cell carcinoma.

The chain carries TRBV9 and TRBJ2-7; D is perhaps TRBD1 (6 bases). V lost 6 bases and J lost 13, with 20 bases in between. Germline CDR1 is SGDLS and CDR2 is YYNGEE. CDR3 size: 12 residues. The CDR3 loop reads CASNRPGVSLYF. The CDR3 DNA reads TGTGCCAGCAACAGACCAGGGGTTTCCCTTTACTTC.

This chain connects TRBV5-1 to TRBJ1-2, with D unclear. CDR1 SGHRS and CDR2 YFSETQ come from the germline V gene. Trimming took 0 bases from V and 0 from J, leaving 12 bases between them. The CDR3 covers 16 residues. The CDR3 sequence is CASSLADHHPNYGYTF. The CDR3, as DNA: TGCGCCAGCAGCTTGGCCGATCACCATCCTAACTATGGCTACACCTTC.

J is TRBJ1-2 and V is TRBV15; D gene uncertain. The V end was cut by 1 base, the J end by 7 bases, with 13 bases between. The CDR3 is 14 residues long. Germline CDR1 and CDR2: LNHNV and YYDKDF (reference sequence). Written as DNA, the CDR3 is TGTGCCACCAGCAGAGCCCATGGGCCGGGTGGCTACACCTTC. Translating it yields CATSRAHGPGGYTF. The whole variable domain, filled in from reference TRBV15 and TRBJ1-2, reads DAMVIQNPRYQVTQFGKPVTLSCSQTLNHNVMYWYQQKSSQAPKLLFHYYDKDFNNEADTPDNFQSRRPNTSFCFLDIRSPGLGDTAMYLCATSRAHGPGGYTFGSGTRLTVV.

This clone was seen once. The chain joins TRBV29-1 to TRBJ2-3, with D possibly being TRBD1 (6 bases). V was clipped by 6 bases and J by 2 bases, with 9 bases between them. The CDR3 runs 12 residues. The germline CDR1 and CDR2 sequences are SQVTM and ANQGSEA. This CDR3 reads CSVRGTTDTQYF. The CDR3 bases are TGCAGCGTCAGGGGCACCACAGATACGCAGTATTTT.

The chain has TRBV5-8 and TRBJ1-3; no firm D call. This CDR3 spans 16 amino acids. V lost 0 bases to trimming and J lost 4 bases, with 14 bases between them. Germline values: CDR1 SGHTS, CDR2 YDEGEE. The CDR3 protein is CASSLARQNLGNTIYF. DNA of the CDR3: TGTGCCAGCAGCTTGGCACGGCAAAACCTAGGAAACACCATATATTTT.

V usage is TRBV19 and J usage is TRBJ2-7; the D gene is possibly TRBD2 (7 bases). V lost 9 bases to trimming and J lost 1 base, with 16 bases between them. This CDR3 region has 14 residues. Germline-derived CDR1 and CDR2 are LNHDA and SQIVND (reference sequence). The DNA of the CDR3 is TGTGCCAGCGACACGGGGGGCGAGTCCTACGAGCAGTACTTC. This encodes CASDTGGESYEQYF.

This clone was counted only a few times. The chain couples TRBV5-1 to TRBJ1-1; D is undetermined. CDR1 is SGHRS, CDR2 YFSETQ, per germline. This CDR3 spans 15 amino acids. Trimming cost V 4 bases and J 5 bases, with 18 bases left between them. DNA of the CDR3: TGCGCCAGCAGCCGTGGGTGGGGTGGGGAGACTGAAGCTTTCTTT. Protein product: CASSRGWGGETEAFF. Variable domain in full (rest from reference TRBV5-1 and TRBJ1-1): KAGVTQTPRYLIKTRGQQVTLSCSPISGHRSVSWYQQTPGQGLQFLFEYFSETQRNKGNFPGRFSGRQFSNSRSEMNVSTLELGDSALYLCASSRGWGGETEAFFGQGTRLTVV.